These 2 T cell receptor beta chains were sequenced from one sample in a study of cytomegalovirus exposure and HLA in healthy donors. The PCR was carried out with 60 Vbeta primers and 13 Jbeta primers. Profiling relied on immunoSEQ multiplex PCR, and the TCRdb table lists in-frame clones only, not all of them. Of about 88,000 clones listed, 55% to 75% are singletons. The sample consisted of PBMCs. The receptors derive from a man aged 45-60 years in good health and CMV-seronegative.

Only a few counts were recorded for this clone. The V call is TRBV6-6, the J call TRBJ1-5, with TRBD1 matching 8 bases. CDR1 is MNHNY, CDR2 SVGAGI, per germline (reference sequence). V lost 6 bases, J lost 0 bases, and 4 bases stayed unmatched. The CDR3 runs to 15 residues. CDR3 residues: CASRMDRASNQPQHF. The CDR3, as DNA: TGTGCCAGCAGAATGGACAGGGCTAGCAATCAGCCCCAGCATTTT.

The rearrangement joins TRBV5-1 to TRBJ1-1; D call uncertain. Germline V gene data show CDR1 as SGHRS and CDR2 as YFSETQ. The V gene lost 0 bases and the J gene lost 3 bases, with 9 bases spanning the gap. This CDR3 is built from 14 residues. The CDR3 coding sequence is TGCGCCAGCAGCTTGGAGCGGTTGTACACTGAAGCTTTCTTT. Translated: CASSLERLYTEAFF.